What follows are 24 T cell receptor beta chains derived from one specimen sequenced in a study of somatic mutations in cytotoxic T cells in rheumatoid arthritis (dated by TCRdb to about 2017). The library was generated by the immunoSEQ multiplex PCR assay. In its TCRdb copy, this immuneACCESS table keeps in-frame sequences only and misses some clones. Where compared with another copy, unresolved V genes explain less than half of these, and the others have no known cause. This sample gives about 20,000 clones in total; around 83% of them show up just once. The ten largest make up approximately 17% of the sample. The sequenced material came from CD8+ T cells sorted from blood. The source of these receptors is a woman between 50 and 59 years old in good health.

This clone was seen just once. The chain uses TRBV5-6 and TRBJ1-5; D gene unclear. The CDR3 extends over 15 amino acids. Germline loops: CDR1 SGHDT, CDR2 YYEEEE. Deletions cut 0 bases from V and 3 bases from J, with 10 bases between. The CDR3 nucleotides are TGTGCCAGCAGCTTGGCCGGGGAATACAATCAGCCCCAGCATTTT. It yields the protein CASSLAGEYNQPQHF.

There are a few counts of this clone. This rearrangement joins TRBV28 to TRBJ1-6, with a weak D call TRBD1 (6 bases). V gave up 7 bases and J gave up 6 bases, with 13 bases separating them. Germline lookup yields CDR1 MDHEN and CDR2 SYDVKM. The CDR3 contains 14 residues. The CDR3 sequence is CASIQGRGNSPLHF. The CDR3 DNA reads as TGTGCCAGCATACAGGGTCGGGGTAATTCACCCCTCCACTTT.

V usage is TRBV11-2 and J usage is TRBJ2-7; 7 nucleotides align to TRBD1. Trimming removed 3 bases from V and 2 bases from J; junction bases left unmatched: 7. Germline V CDR1 and CDR2: SGHAT, FQNNGV. This CDR3 comprises 15 residues. Here the CDR3 reads CASSLLDRSPYEQYV. The CDR3, as DNA: TGTGCCAGCAGCTTGTTGGACAGGAGCCCCTACGAGCAGTACGTC.

V and J are TRBV28 and TRBJ1-5; D call uncertain. CDR1 is MDHEN and CDR2 is SYDVKM in the germline V gene. Trimming pared 7 bases from V and 0 bases from J, leaving 16 bases between. The CDR3 totals 16 residues. The CDR3 here is CASTVAQEYSNQPQHF. CDR3 coding DNA: TGTGCCAGCACCGTGGCTCAGGAGTATAGCAATCAGCCCCAGCATTTT.

CDR3 nucleotides: TGTGCCAGCAGCGTCGAGGGACAGGGAGATGAAAAACTGTTTTTT. Protein sequence: CASSVEGQGDEKLFF. The chain employs TRBV9 and TRBJ1-4; the match to TRBD1 covers 9 bases. V lost 2 bases, J lost 6 bases, and 5 bases stayed unmatched. Germline CDR1 reads SGDLS; CDR2 reads YYNGEE. This CDR3 has 15 amino acids.

J is TRBJ1-1 and V is TRBV9; the D gene is possibly TRBD1 (5 bases). Germline assignment: CDR1 SGDLS and CDR2 YYNGEE. This CDR3 is 13 amino acids long. Trimming removed 3 bases from V and 1 base from J, with 7 bases in between. This CDR3 reads CASSGGENTEAFF. The CDR3 nucleotides are TGTGCCAGCAGCGGGGGGGAGAACACTGAAGCTTTCTTT. Full variable domain (missing parts from reference TRBV9 and TRBJ1-1): DSGVTQTPKHLITATGQRVTLRCSPRSGDLSVYWYQQSLDQGLQFLIQYYNGEERAKGNILERFSAQQFPDLHSELNLSSLELGDSALYFCASSGGENTEAFFGQGTRLTVV.

The V call is TRBV10-3, the J call TRBJ1-1; TRBD1 aligns across 7 bases. This CDR3 comprises 15 residues. V gave up 3 bases and J gave up 1 base; unmatched junction bases: 5. CDR1 is ENHRY, CDR2 SYGVKD, per germline. CDR3 DNA sequence: TGTGCCATCAGTGATCCCACAGGGGCGAACACTGAAGCTTTCTTT. This gives the protein CAISDPTGANTEAFF.

The chain recombines TRBV6-5 with TRBJ1-1, with D hard to call. The CDR3 has 13 amino acids. Germline CDR1 MNHEY, CDR2 SVGAGI. V dropped 0 bases and J dropped 3 bases, with 5 bases sitting between them. This CDR3 reads CASSYSMYTEAFF. As DNA, the CDR3 is TGTGCCAGCAGTTACTCTATGTACACTGAAGCTTTCTTT.

V and J are TRBV6-4 and TRBJ1-6; D is unresolved. V lost 3 bases and J 5 bases, leaving 8 bases between the germline ends. This CDR3 has 14 amino acids. Germline lookup yields CDR1 MRHNA and CDR2 SNTAGT. DNA of the CDR3: TGTGCCAGCAGTGAAACCTCTGATAATTCACCCCTCCACTTT. Amino acid sequence: CASSETSDNSPLHF.

This chain uses TRBV9 with TRBJ2-1; TRBD1 aligns across 12 bases. The CDR3 has 16 amino acids. CDR1 and CDR2 (germline): SGDLS, YYNGEE. V lost 3 bases and J lost 8; bases outside the gene matches: 9. The chain's CDR3 is CASSALGQGASDEQFF. The CDR3 DNA sequence: TGTGCCAGCAGCGCCCTGGGACAGGGGGCATCTGATGAGCAGTTCTTC.

The CDR3 region has the DNA TGTGCCAGCAAACCCCTGGGGGGGGTGGGCGGCTACACCTTC. Its protein is CASKPLGGVGGYTF. The chain couples TRBV27 to TRBJ1-2; weak D call: TRBD1 (5 bases). Germline V lookup: CDR1 MNHEY, CDR2 SMNVEV (reference sequence). This CDR3 is 14 amino acids long. V was shortened by 7 bases and J by 8 bases, with 20 bases between the two germline ends.

This clone was observed a few times. V and J are TRBV10-3 and TRBJ2-7, with 10 bases matching TRBD1. This CDR3 contains 15 residues. V lost 3 bases to trimming and J lost 5 bases; unmatched junction nucleotides: 7. Germline-derived CDR1 and CDR2 are ENHRY and SYGVKD. CDR3 protein: CAISDPGTGEDEQYF. The CDR3 nucleotides are TGTGCCATCAGTGACCCCGGGACAGGGGAGGACGAGCAGTACTTC.

The chain combines TRBV10-1 with TRBJ2-2, with TRBD2 as a possible D gene (5 bases). Germline CDR1 and CDR2: WNHNN and SYGVQD (reference sequence). The CDR3 runs to 13 residues. The V gene lost 4 bases and the J gene lost 6 bases, with 9 bases spanning the gap. CDR3 nucleotides: TGCGCCAGCAGTGCCGGGGAAGCCGGGGAGCTGTTTTTT. It yields the protein CASSAGEAGELFF.

This clone was counted a single time. This chain uses TRBV5-4 with TRBJ2-1, with D unresolved. Germline CDR1 and CDR2: SGHNT and YYREEE (reference sequence). The V end lost 0 bases, the J end lost 6 bases, and 10 bases lay between the germline ends. This CDR3 has 14 residues. CDR3 coding DNA: TGTGCCAGCAGCTTGGCCGGCCCGGTCAATGAGCAGTTCTTC. Its translation is CASSLAGPVNEQFF.

The chain has TRBV5-4 and TRBJ1-2; D is ambiguous. The V gene's germline CDR1 is SGHNT and CDR2 YYREEE (reference sequence). The V end lost 0 bases, the J end lost 4 bases, and 10 bases lay between the germline ends. The CDR3 runs to 14 residues. The CDR3 region is CASSLGTESYGYTF. The CDR3, as DNA: TGTGCCAGCAGCTTGGGGACGGAATCCTATGGCTACACCTTC.

The chain joins TRBV5-6 to TRBJ2-5; D is perhaps TRBD1 (6 bases). CDR1 and CDR2 from the germline V gene are SGHDT and YYEEEE. Trimming pared 5 bases from V and 4 bases from J, leaving 15 bases between. This CDR3 spans 14 amino acids. The CDR3 sequence: CASSWGQLGETQYF. In DNA, the CDR3 is TGTGCCAGCAGTTGGGGGCAGCTAGGAGAGACCCAGTACTTC.

V and J are TRBV5-5 and TRBJ1-5; D call uncertain. The CDR3 length is 15 residues. The V end lost 2 bases, the J end lost 6 bases, and 15 bases lay between the germline ends. The V gene's germline CDR1 is SGHKS and CDR2 YYEKEE (reference sequence). The DNA for the CDR3 is TGTGCCAGCAGCTTACGCGGGCACCCCAGTCAGCCCCAGCATTTT. Translation: CASSLRGHPSQPQHF.

V and J are TRBV2 and TRBJ1-4, with D unresolved. V was cut by 2 bases and J by 11 bases, with 12 bases left in between. The CDR3 runs 13 residues. CDR1 is SNHLY, CDR2 FYNNEI, per germline. The chain's CDR3 is CASSEFDVEKLFF. DNA of the CDR3: TGTGCCAGCAGTGAATTTGACGTGGAGAAACTGTTTTTT.

This rearrangement joins TRBV5-1 to TRBJ1-1; maybe TRBD1 (5 bases). V lost 4 bases and J 7 bases, leaving 11 bases between the germline ends. Germline V lookup: CDR1 SGHRS, CDR2 YFSETQ. The CDR3 consists of 12 residues. CDR3 in DNA: TGCGCCAGCAGCGCCCGGGACGGTGAAGCTTTCTTT. Encoded protein: CASSARDGEAFF.

The chain joins TRBV7-9 to TRBJ2-3; TRBD2 aligns across 14 bases. V lost 5 bases, J lost 3 bases, and 10 bases stayed unmatched. Per germline, CDR1 SEHNR and CDR2 FQNEAQ (reference sequence). The length of the CDR3 is 18 residues. The DNA for the CDR3 is TGTGCCAGCAGCCAAGGGACTAGCGGGGGCCAACCAACAGATACGCAGTATTTT. It is translated as CASSQGTSGGQPTDTQYF.

The V gene is TRBV10-2, the J gene TRBJ2-1; D not resolved. Germline V gene lookup returns CDR1 WSHSY and CDR2 SAAADI. Trimming removed 4 bases at V and 2 bases at J, with 9 bases between. The CDR3 contains 14 residues. The CDR3 loop is CASSADGTYNEQFF. The CDR3 DNA reads TGCGCCAGCAGTGCGGACGGAACCTACAATGAGCAGTTCTTC.

This chain connects TRBV6-5 to TRBJ1-2; D is unclear. Trimming cost V 0 bases and J 4 bases, with 12 bases left between them. Germline loops: CDR1 MNHEY, CDR2 SVGAGI. The CDR3 covers 15 residues. Written as DNA, the CDR3 is TGTGCCAGCAGTTACTCCTGGGAAGGTTGCTATGGCTACACCTTC. This translates into CASSYSWEGCYGYTF.

The chain couples TRBV2 to TRBJ2-5, with 8 bases identical to TRBD1. Germline V gene sequence: CDR1 SNHLY, CDR2 FYNNEI. The CDR3 sequence is 12 residues long. The J segment lost 5 bases and the V segment lost 6 bases, leaving 2 bases of the junction unmatched. CDR3 residues: CASRDREETQYF. In DNA, the CDR3 is TGTGCCAGCAGGGACAGGGAGGAGACCCAGTACTTC.

This rearrangement joins TRBV4-3 to TRBJ1-4, with TRBD1 matching 9 bases. Germline V gene sequence: CDR1 LGHNA, CDR2 YSLEER. The junction had 5 bases not matched to a gene; V was cut back by 1 base and J by 8 bases. The CDR3 length is 15 residues. The CDR3 loop is CASSQGTGEGEKLFF. In DNA form, the CDR3 reads TGCGCCAGCAGCCAAGGGACAGGGGAGGGGGAAAAACTGTTTTTT.